A selection of T cell receptor beta chains follows, all from one sample in a study of Ad26.COV2.S vaccination and SARS-CoV-2 variants. Here immunoSEQ multiplex PCR was the method, and the copy in TCRdb shows in-frame clones only, minus some. This sample has over 450,000 clones, with approximately 90% found just once. This material consisted of peripheral blood, taken in a trial of Ad26.COV2.S vaccine versus placebo. Receptor source: a person between 18 and 65 years old who received the Ad26.COV2.S COVID-19 vaccine or a placebo. CDR3s leave out the opening cysteine and the closing phenylalanine or tryptophan. A D gene is named only where the DNA matches it firmly. Not every row has a clone size; where given, it reads once, few, many or a size class.

V	J	size	D	CDR3
TRBV4-1	TRBJ2-7	many	TRBD1	ASSQGAFGQGAQY
TRBV5-5	TRBJ1-2	.	TRBD1	ASSLGDSNFGYT
TRBV7-9	TRBJ2-7	.	TRBD2	ASSLTITSASSYEQY
TRBV18	TRBJ2-7	.	TRBD1	ASSPWDSLYEQY
TRBV28	TRBJ2-1	.	.	ASSFRPHNEQF
TRBV7-8	TRBJ1-6	few	.	ASSLLQRSSYNSPLH
TRBV6-2/TRBV6-3	TRBJ2-7	.	.	ASSYFGRGMYEQY
TRBV28	TRBJ1-5	.	.	ASSPTRGGNQPQH
TRBV29-1	TRBJ2-7	.	TRBD2	SVEDPREGSYEQY
TRBV6-5	TRBJ2-7	.	.	ATEGQGSYEQY
TRBV28	TRBJ2-5	once	TRBD1	ASSPRGLWETQY
TRBV6-6	TRBJ1-1	.	.	ASSWDAGITEAF
TRBV15	TRBJ1-1	.	.	ATSRPGQANTEAF
TRBV12-3/TRBV12-4	TRBJ1-1	.	.	ASSFRGEAF
TRBV27	TRBJ1-2	.	.	ASSFSPLDGYT
TRBV3-1/TRBV3-2	TRBJ2-7	few	.	ASSPRTPPYEQY
TRBV5-1	TRBJ2-7	once	TRBD1	ASSYQDRTPYEQY
TRBV11-2	TRBJ2-7	.	.	ASSFRLEDYEQY
TRBV19	TRBJ2-5	.	.	ASSTGGLWQETQY
TRBV9	TRBJ2-2	.	.	ASTRLGGGNTGELF
TRBV14	TRBJ2-2	few	.	ASSQGRPGYGLF
TRBV25-1	TRBJ2-2	.	.	ASSPGGTGELF
TRBV19	TRBJ1-2	.	TRBD1	ASNYGTVPYGYT
TRBV6-5	TRBJ1-5	once	.	ATGGVEGNQPQH
TRBV24-1	TRBJ1-2	.	.	ATSDLGDGYT
TRBV7-9	TRBJ1-2	.	.	ASSLWQQEGYT
TRBV30	TRBJ1-5	.	TRBD1	AWSRGQGSNQPQH
TRBV5-4	TRBJ2-2	.	.	ASSLGYPRPLF
TRBV10-3	TRBJ2-1	.	TRBD2	AISESLGTSGYNEQF
TRBV12-3/TRBV12-4	TRBJ2-1	.	.	ASRELAGEQF
TRBV6-5	TRBJ1-5	.	.	ASSPRVNQPQH
TRBV4-1	TRBJ2-1	.	.	ASSPGGGHNEQF
TRBV18	TRBJ1-5	.	.	ASSPGGLDNQPQH
TRBV5-8	TRBJ1-5	.	.	ASSPGGGINQPQH
TRBV14	TRBJ2-6	.	TRBD1	ASSPLSGTAISGANVLT
TRBV30	TRBJ2-3	.	TRBD2	AWSVRRTSIFPDTQY
TRBV7-9	TRBJ1-6	.	TRBD1	ASSDDRDNSPLH
TRBV3-1/TRBV3-2	TRBJ1-1	.	.	ASSQGYTEAF
TRBV6-2/TRBV6-3	TRBJ2-3	.	.	ASSYSSRDTDTQY